The 12 T cell receptor beta chains presented below share a single source sample, sequenced in a study of response to subunit inactivated influenza vaccine. TCRdb called the RT-PCR reads again in MiXCR, with one record for every CDR3 protein. The sample records 500,000 to 700,000 distinct CDR3 sequences, 20% to 25% being singletons. These data were likewise used in another study, on T cells expressing NK-cell markers. That publication notes: Scientists made TCR beta cDNA using 5'RACE template switching with UMIs.

The material sequenced was CD4+ T cells sorted from PBMCs, taken 11 to 12 days after vaccination. The receptor set was obtained from a man aged 45-65 years who received an inactivated influenza vaccine.

The J gene is TRBJ2-2, the V gene TRBV4-3; tentatively, D is TRBD2 (5 bases). The germline V and J ends were trimmed by 5 bases and 2 bases, with 12 bases remaining between them. In germline, CDR1 is LGHNA, CDR2 YSLEER. The CDR3 sequence is 15 residues long. The CDR3 DNA is TGCGCCAGCAGCAAGGAGGAAGGAAACACCGGGGAGCTGTTTTTT. This encodes CASSKEEGNTGELFF.

This rearrangement joins TRBV27 to TRBJ2-1, with a possible D match to TRBD1 (5 bases). Germline CDR1 MNHEY, CDR2 SMNVEV (reference sequence). Trimming stripped 6 bases from V and 1 base from J, with 16 bases between. The CDR3 spans 16 residues. The CDR3: CASSHDLTASYNEQFF. The CDR3 nucleotides read TGTGCCAGCAGCCATGACCTGACAGCGTCCTACAATGAGCAGTTCTTC.

This clonotype appeared a few times. V usage is TRBV14 and J usage is TRBJ2-6, with D perhaps matching TRBD2 (5 bases). Germline-derived CDR1 and CDR2 are SGHDN and FVKESK. The CDR3 length is 17 residues. V was pared by 2 bases and J by 4 bases, with 15 bases between. The CDR3 bases are TGTGCCAGCAGCCAAATAGTAGGAGGCGCAGGGGCCAACGTCCTGACTTTC. Protein: CASSQIVGGAGANVLTF. Variable domain in full (rest from reference TRBV14 and TRBJ2-6): EAGVTQFPSHSVIEKGQTVTLRCDPISGHDNLYWYRRVMGKEIKFLLHFVKESKQDESGMPNNRFLAERTGGTYSTLKVQPAELEDSGVYFCASSQIVGGAGANVLTFGAGSRLTVL.

The chain has TRBV20-1 and TRBJ2-5, with D possibly being TRBD1 (5 bases). The length of the CDR3 is 13 residues. V gave up 0 bases and J gave up 11 bases, with 16 bases separating them. CDR1 is DFQATT and CDR2 is SNEGSKA in the germline V gene (reference sequence). DNA for the CDR3: TGCAGTGCTAGAGATCCAGGGTTACAAGATCAGTACTTC. This sequence encodes CSARDPGLQDQYF.

The V gene is TRBV28, the J gene TRBJ2-7; D gene unclear. The CDR3 consists of 8 residues. Germline V CDR1 and CDR2: MDHEN, SYDVKM. The CDR3 region has the DNA TGTTCGTTCTACGAGCAGTACTTC. Translated: CSFYEQYF.

The chain links TRBV28 to TRBJ2-1; 10 positions match TRBD2. Germline CDR1 and CDR2: MDHEN and SYDVKM. The CDR3 is 14 residues long. V shed 6 bases, J shed 4 bases, and the junction held 3 bases outside the gene matches. For the CDR3, the DNA is TGTGCCAGCAGGATAGCGGGGGGTTACAATGAGCAGTTCTTC. Translated, it gives CASRIAGGYNEQFF.

The chain links TRBV19 to TRBJ2-6; D gene ambiguous. Trimming shortened V by 4 bases and J by 4 bases, and 8 bases separated the two germline ends. Looked up from germline, CDR1 is LNHDA and CDR2 is SQIVND (reference sequence). The CDR3 is 14 residues long. The CDR3 loop reads CASSKAWGANVLTF. The CDR3 coding sequence is TGTGCCAGTAGTAAAGCTTGGGGGGCCAACGTCCTGACTTTC.

Only one count was recorded for this clonotype. The chain carries TRBV6-1 and TRBJ1-6, with 8 bases identical to TRBD1. V gave up 2 bases and J gave up 9 bases; unmatched junction bases: 9. CDR1 MNHNS and CDR2 SASEGT come from the germline V gene. This CDR3 spans 16 amino acids. DNA of the CDR3: TGTGCCAGCAGTGAATCCCCAGGGGGCTCGGCTTCACCCCTCCACTTT. Its protein product is CASSESPGGSASPLHF.

V gene TRBV13 combines with J gene TRBJ2-5; 13 bases line up with TRBD2. The germline CDR1 and CDR2 sequences are PRHDT and FYEKMQ (reference sequence). Germline trimming cut 5 bases from V and 5 bases from J; bases unmatched to any gene: 11. The CDR3 has 17 residues. CDR3 DNA: TGTGCCAGCAGCCTGGTCGGACTAGCGGGAGTCGAGGAGACCCAGTACTTC. Protein product: CASSLVGLAGVEETQYF.

The table lists this clonotype with a few counts. CDR3 protein: CASSVSAGVQETQYF. The CDR3 region has the DNA TGTGCCAGCAGCGTTTCGGCAGGGGTCCAAGAGACCCAGTACTTC. This chain joins TRBV9 and TRBJ2-5; TRBD1 is a possible D gene (6 bases). CDR1 and CDR2 (germline): SGDLS, YYNGEE. The CDR3 length is 15 residues. V was clipped by 2 bases and J by 1 base, with 12 bases between them.

This clonotype showed up just a few times. The V gene is TRBV6-2 or TRBV6-3, the J gene TRBJ2-7; perhaps D is TRBD1 or TRBD2 (5 bases each). Germline V gene data show CDR1 as MNHEY and CDR2 as SVGEGT. The length of the CDR3 is 11 residues. V dropped 5 bases and J dropped 8 bases, with 10 bases sitting between them. The CDR3 loop reads CASSRGRQQYF. The CDR3 DNA sequence: TGTGCCAGCAGTCGGGGCCGGCAGCAGTACTTC.

Note on this clonotype: The junction and the germline gene differ at one end; a read error may be behind it. The genes are TRBV12-3 or TRBV12-4 and TRBJ1-5; 11 bases match TRBD1. The CDR3 contains 13 residues. The chain's CDR3 is CTSRGQGDQPQHF. The CDR3 DNA reads as TGTACCAGCAGGGGACAGGGGGATCAGCCCCAGCATTTT.